This TCR beta chain was identified during a study of PD-1 blockade in mismatch repair-deficient tumors. Generated by immunoSEQ multiplex PCR, the TCRdb table keeps only in-frame clones and is missing some. There are about 79,000 clones in the sample; approximately 78% occur only once, and roughly 5.5% lies in the top ten. The CDR3 consists of 13 residues. CDR1 is LGHNA and CDR2 is YSLEER in the germline V gene. Trimming stripped 4 bases from V and 6 bases from J, with 13 bases between. Sequencing used peripheral blood, obtained 44 weeks after starting pembrolizumab. The clonotype was recovered from an adult with mismatch repair-deficient cancer. V is TRBV4-3 and J is TRBJ2-7, with D hard to call. The DNA of the CDR3 is TGCGCCAGCAGCCTTCAGAACCACGGCGAGCAGTACTTC. It specifies CASSLQNHGEQYF.